This TCR beta chain was sequenced in a study of identical twins. Healthy Caucasians provided all donations. TCRdb reprocessed the 5' RACE reads via MiXCR and lists one record per CDR3 protein. The table lists a few hundred thousand distinct CDR3 sequences, roughly 8.6% of them singletons. Study conclusions and caveats: Out-of-frame beta sequences exhibited a weaker degree of excess twin sharing. The authors noted that invariant MAIT and iNKT cells could partly confound zero-insertion analyses.

About this clonotype itself: Its specificity is unknown.

This sample was shared with a second study, whose subject was yellow fever vaccine responses in identical twins. That study adds: Twins reportedly mounted vaccine T cell responses that seemed partly convergent, partly personalized.

The sequenced sample consisted of CD8+ T cells sorted from blood. The sequence was collected from a young woman in good health.

In nucleotides, the CDR3 is TGCAGTGCTAGACTAACTAGCGGGGAAGAGACCCAGTACTTC. This encodes CSARLTSGEETQYF. The chain couples TRBV20-1 to TRBJ2-5; the match to TRBD2 covers 10 bases. Germline CDR1 reads DFQATT; CDR2 reads SNEGSKA (reference sequence). With 2 bases clipped from V and 3 bases from J, the junction kept 3 bases outside the gene matches. The CDR3 is 14 amino acids.